Following are 28 T cell receptor beta chains from one sample sequenced in a study of blood T cell repertoires in COVID-19. Libraries were prepared by immunoSEQ multiplex PCR; TCRdb keeps only in-frame clonotypes and omits some of them. The table includes around 30,000 clones, more than 60% detected once. The sample consisted of peripheral blood. All receptors come from a woman aged 65 to 85 with active or convalescent COVID-19.

The chain links TRBV10-3 to TRBJ2-7; 7 bases line up with TRBD2. The CDR3 runs to 14 residues. The V gene end was trimmed by 7 bases and the J gene end by 7 bases; junction bases not matched to a gene: 13. The germline CDR1 and CDR2 sequences are ENHRY and SYGVKD. DNA for the CDR3: TGTGCCATCAAAACCGGGCCAGCGGGATTAGAGCAGTACTTC. Protein sequence: CAIKTGPAGLEQYF.

The J gene is TRBJ1-2, the V gene TRBV2, with 11 bases matching TRBD1. From germline, CDR1 is SNHLY and CDR2 FYNNEI. The CDR3 is 14 amino acids. The V and J ends lost 6 bases and 5 bases, in that order; junction bases with no gene match: 5. In DNA form, the CDR3 reads TGTGCCAGCAGGGGGACAGGGGGGGCATATGGCTACACCTTC. It translates to CASRGTGGAYGYTF. Variable domain in full (rest from reference TRBV2 and TRBJ1-2): EPEVTQTPSHQVTQMGQEVILRCVPISNHLYFYWYRQILGQKVEFLVSFYNNEISEKSEIFDDQFSVERPDGSNFTLKIRSTKLEDSAMYFCASRGTGGAYGYTFGSGTRLTVV.

The chain has TRBV6-1 and TRBJ2-7; D possibly corresponds to TRBD1 (5 bases). Looked up from germline, CDR1 is MNHNS and CDR2 is SASEGT. The CDR3 consists of 15 residues. V was pared by 1 base and J by 5 bases, with 15 bases between. DNA of the CDR3: TGTGCCAGCAGTGAAGGTGAAGGGGCGGCCGACGAGCAGTACTTC. It codes for CASSEGEGAADEQYF.

The chain carries TRBV6-5 and TRBJ2-7; weak D call: TRBD1 (6 bases). The CDR3 has 14 amino acids. V lost 8 bases, J lost 2 bases, and 16 bases lay in between. Germline CDR1 and CDR2: MNHEY and SVGAGI. The CDR3 protein is CASRPGTRTYEQYF. As DNA, the CDR3 is TGTGCCAGCCGTCCCGGGACACGGACCTACGAGCAGTACTTC.

This chain connects TRBV7-9 to TRBJ2-7; maybe TRBD1 (5 bases). This CDR3 spans 15 amino acids. Germline V gene data show CDR1 as SEHNR and CDR2 as FQNEAQ (reference sequence). V lost 3 bases, J lost 7 bases, and 19 bases lay in between. The CDR3 bases are TGTGCCAGCAGCTTTTACAGACAGACTTTGCAAGAGCAGTACTTC. Its protein is CASSFYRQTLQEQYF. The full variable domain, its missing parts supplied by reference TRBV7-9 and TRBJ2-7, is DTGVSQNPRHKITKRGQNVTFRCDPISEHNRLYWYRQTLGQGPEFLTYFQNEAQLEKSRLLSDRFSAERPKGSFSTLEIQRTEQGDSAMYLCASSFYRQTLQEQYFGPGTRLTVT.

The rearrangement joins TRBV7-9 to TRBJ2-5; the match to TRBD2 covers 13 bases. Trimming took 4 bases from V and 7 from J; bases not matched to a gene: 6. The CDR3 length is 15 residues. CDR1 SEHNR and CDR2 FQNEAQ come from the germline V gene (reference sequence). The DNA for the CDR3 is TGTGCCAGCAGCTCCGGGACTAGCGGGATAGGGACCCAGTACTTC. It specifies CASSSGTSGIGTQYF.

The J gene is TRBJ1-1, the V gene TRBV4-3; maybe TRBD1 (6 bases). Germline values: CDR1 LGHNA, CDR2 YSLEER. Trimming removed 2 bases at V and 1 base at J, with 17 bases between. The CDR3 is made up of 17 amino acids. The CDR3 region is CASSQNLGGLGNTEAFF. The CDR3 nucleotides read TGCGCCAGCAGCCAAAACCTGGGGGGGCTGGGGAACACTGAAGCTTTCTTT.

This chain joins TRBV30 and TRBJ2-1, with TRBD2 as a possible D gene (6 bases). Germline CDR1 and CDR2: GTSNPN and SVGIG (reference sequence). Trimming pared 2 bases from V and 3 bases from J, leaving 8 bases between. This CDR3 region has 13 residues. Here the CDR3 reads CAWSYGSYNEQFF. CDR3 nucleotide sequence: TGTGCCTGGAGTTACGGGAGCTACAATGAGCAGTTCTTC.

V gene TRBV4-3 combines with J gene TRBJ2-5; D ambiguous. The CDR3 loop spans 15 amino acids. The germline V and J ends were trimmed by 0 bases and 5 bases, with 13 bases remaining between them. Germline V CDR1 and CDR2: LGHNA, YSLEER. CDR3 DNA sequence: TGCGCCAGCAGCCAAGAGCTAGGCACCGGGGAGACCCAGTACTTC. Translating it yields CASSQELGTGETQYF.

This clone has only a few counts. The rearrangement links TRBV21-1 to TRBJ1-6; no DNA check was done on the table's D call, TRBD1. TRBV21-1 is an annotated pseudogene. The CDR3 is 14 amino acids. In DNA form, the CDR3 reads TGTGCCACCCTGGCCGTAAAATCATATTCACCCCTCCACTTT. It codes for CATLAVKSYSPLHF.

This clone was seen a handful of times. This chain connects TRBV10-3 to TRBJ2-3, with TRBD2 matching over 16 bases. V shed 5 bases and J 3 bases; nucleotides not matched to a gene: 5. The CDR3 spans 17 residues. Germline V lookup: CDR1 ENHRY, CDR2 SYGVKD. The CDR3 DNA sequence: TGTGCCATCAGTTCCGGGACTAGCGGGAGGGCAACAGATACGCAGTATTTT. Its protein product is CAISSGTSGRATDTQYF.

This clone was found a few times. CDR3 protein: CASSPDLSSTIYF. In nucleotides, the CDR3 is TGTGCCAGCAGCCCCGACTTAAGTTCAACCATATATTTT. V usage is TRBV14 and J usage is TRBJ1-3; no definite D call. Germline loops: CDR1 SGHDN, CDR2 FVKESK. The CDR3 is 13 amino acids. Trimming pared 4 bases from V and 10 bases from J, leaving 14 bases between.

This clone was seen only once. This chain uses TRBV10-3 with TRBJ2-2, with 9 bases matching TRBD1. Per germline, CDR1 ENHRY and CDR2 SYGVKD. The V segment lost 8 bases and the J segment 3 bases; nucleotides outside the gene matches: 10. This CDR3 comprises 16 residues. Here the CDR3 reads CAILSDRGPDTGELFF. The DNA for the CDR3 is TGTGCCATCCTATCGGACAGGGGACCGGACACCGGGGAGCTGTTTTTT.

The J gene is TRBJ1-2, the V gene TRBV6-2 or TRBV6-3, with D possibly matching TRBD1 (6 bases). Germline lookup yields CDR1 MNHEY and CDR2 SVGEGT. The ends were cut back, 6 bases at V and 3 bases at J, with 17 bases in the middle. The CDR3 runs to 15 residues. DNA for the CDR3: TGTGCCAGCAGCTCCACAGGGAGAGGGGACTATGGCTACACCTTC. It specifies CASSSTGRGDYGYTF.

This clone occurred once. V gene TRBV5-8 combines with J gene TRBJ1-6; TRBD1 aligns across 10 bases. Trimming removed 4 bases from V and 7 bases from J; junction bases left unmatched: 5. The CDR3 is 15 amino acids. The germline CDR1 and CDR2 sequences are SGHTS and YDEGEE. For the CDR3, the DNA is TGTGCCAGCAGCGCCCGACAGGGGGCAAATTCACCCCTCCACTTT. It codes for CASSARQGANSPLHF.

The V gene is TRBV2, the J gene TRBJ2-7; 7 positions match TRBD1. Germline CDR1 is SNHLY and CDR2 is FYNNEI. The CDR3 sequence is 12 residues long. The V gene end was trimmed by 6 bases and the J gene end by 3 bases; junction bases not matched to a gene: 2. DNA for the CDR3: TGTGCCAGCAGGGACAGGCTCTACGAGCAGTACTTC. It is translated as CASRDRLYEQYF.

This clone was detected only a few times. This chain connects TRBV13 to TRBJ2-2, with D possibly being TRBD2 (5 bases). The CDR3 sequence is 14 residues long. In germline, CDR1 is PRHDT, CDR2 FYEKMQ (reference sequence). The V gene lost 5 bases and the J gene lost 2 bases, with 9 bases spanning the gap. The CDR3 nucleotides read TGTGCCAGCAGCCCGGGGTCCAACACCGGGGAGCTGTTTTTT. This codes for CASSPGSNTGELFF.

This clone was counted a single time. This chain connects TRBV4-1 to TRBJ1-2; TRBD1 matches 8 bases. CDR1 MGHRA and CDR2 YSYEKL come from the germline V gene. V was pared by 1 base and J by 8 bases, with 15 bases of the junction left unmatched. This CDR3 has 17 residues. Written as DNA, the CDR3 is TGCGCCAGCAGCCAAGGAGGTCGAGGACAGGGATTGGAAGGCTACACCTTC. Protein sequence: CASSQGGRGQGLEGYTF.

This chain uses TRBV6-5 with TRBJ2-1; 10 nucleotides match TRBD1. Germline V gene data show CDR1 as MNHEY and CDR2 as SVGAGI. The CDR3 extends over 15 amino acids. V was pared by 7 bases and J by 0 bases, with 3 bases of the junction left unmatched. As DNA, the CDR3 is TGTGCCAGCAACCGGGACAGGGGCTCCTACAATGAGCAGTTCTTC. Amino acids: CASNRDRGSYNEQFF.

The CDR3 reads CAIRPSGYNEQFF. For the CDR3, the DNA is TGTGCCATCAGGCCCAGCGGATACAATGAGCAGTTCTTC. This rearrangement joins TRBV10-3 to TRBJ2-1, with a possible D match to TRBD2 (5 bases). The V end lost 6 bases, the J end lost 4 bases, and 10 bases lay between the germline ends. CDR3 length equals 13 residues. The germline V gene encodes CDR1 ENHRY and CDR2 SYGVKD.

The chain has TRBV4-3 and TRBJ2-1; 8 bases are a match to TRBD2. The CDR3 runs to 15 residues. V shed 0 bases, J shed 10 bases, and the junction held 8 bases outside the gene matches. Germline V gene sequence: CDR1 LGHNA, CDR2 YSLEER. The CDR3 is CASSQDLGLGGEQFF. CDR3 nucleotide sequence: TGCGCCAGCAGCCAAGATCTGGGACTAGGTGGCGAGCAGTTCTTC.

The CDR3 loop is CASSQDSDTSIPPLHF. Here the CDR3 DNA reads TGTGCCAGCAGCCAAGATAGTGATACCTCCATACCACCCCTCCACTTT. The rearrangement links TRBV14 to TRBJ1-6, with D unresolved. The CDR3 contains 16 residues. The V gene's germline CDR1 is SGHDN and CDR2 FVKESK. V lost 0 bases, J lost 11 bases, and 17 bases lay in between.

The chain has TRBV6-1 and TRBJ1-6; D is undetermined. The germline V gene has CDR1 MNHNS and CDR2 SASEGT. Trimming removed 0 bases at V and 0 bases at J, with 9 bases between. This CDR3 region has 17 residues. In DNA, the CDR3 is TGTGCCAGCAGTGAAGCGCCCGGGGTCTCCTATAATTCACCCCTCCACTTT. Protein: CASSEAPGVSYNSPLHF.

This chain uses TRBV18 with TRBJ2-5; D uncertain. Germline V lookup: CDR1 KGHSH, CDR2 LQKENI. The V end lost 0 bases, the J end lost 0 bases, and 8 bases lay between the germline ends. This CDR3 has 15 residues. For the CDR3, the DNA is TGTGCCAGCTCACCACCGATGGGCAACCAAGAGACCCAGTACTTC. Amino acid sequence: CASSPPMGNQETQYF.

The chain employs TRBV28 and TRBJ2-7, with D possibly being TRBD1 (5 bases). In germline, CDR1 is MDHEN, CDR2 SYDVKM. V was pared by 5 bases and J by 3 bases, with 20 bases between. The CDR3 is 16 residues long. The CDR3 here is CASSHVLQELGYEQYF. The CDR3 DNA follows: TGTGCCAGCAGTCACGTGCTACAGGAACTGGGCTACGAGCAGTACTTC.

This clone has only one observation. The chain is built from TRBV19 and TRBJ2-1; possibly TRBD1 for D (8 bases). Germline-derived CDR1 and CDR2 are LNHDA and SQIVND (reference sequence). The CDR3 extends over 17 amino acids. Trimming took 8 bases from V and 7 from J, leaving 27 bases between them. CDR3 DNA: TGTGCCAGTCAGGGGGCTCGGTATGGCGGGAGAGGTAATGAGCAGTTCTTC. Translation gives CASQGARYGGRGNEQFF.

The chain couples TRBV27 to TRBJ2-1; 12 bases map to TRBD1. Germline lookup yields CDR1 MNHEY and CDR2 SMNVEV (reference sequence). V trimming: 6 bases; J trimming: 9 bases; junction bases outside the gene matches: 6. There are 14 residues in the CDR3. The DNA for the CDR3 is TGTGCCAGCAGCCTCGGGACAGGGGGCGCTGAGCAGTTCTTC. Amino acid sequence: CASSLGTGGAEQFF.

This chain connects TRBV28 to TRBJ1-2; no clear D gene. V lost 10 bases to trimming and J lost 11 bases, with 20 bases between them. Germline V gives CDR1 MDHEN, CDR2 SYDVKM. The CDR3 runs to 12 residues. The CDR3 here is CATGIGRAKYTF. Here the CDR3 DNA reads TGTGCCACCGGAATCGGGCGGGCCAAGTACACCTTC.